This TCR beta chain came from a study of T-cell memory formation after mild COVID-19. Whole-study context: Across donors, TCR clusters were largely donor specific.

TCRdb itself ran the 5' RACE reads through MiXCR, one entry per CDR3 protein. This table holds 120,000 to 150,000 distinct CDR3 sequences, about a fifth found once. Per germline, CDR1 GTSNPN and CDR2 SVGIG (reference sequence). The junction had 5 bases not matched to a gene; V was cut back by 0 bases and J by 6 bases. The CDR3 runs to 14 residues. Only a few counts were recorded for this clonotype. Its antigen remains unidentified. Study conclusions and caveats: Detection of some responders pre-infection suggested pre-existing cross-reactive memory T cells participated. In second-wave clones peaking day 37, SARS-CoV-2 specificity remained unconfirmed.

Sequencing was done on a sample of PBMCs or a T cell subset sorted from them (not recorded which). J is TRBJ1-3 and V is TRBV30; 7 bases map to TRBD1. This clonotype was sampled from an adult woman who had mild COVID-19 (a few samples of this study predate the infection). Cell type and time point are not known. CDR3 in DNA: TGTGCCTGGAGTGTAGGAGGGGGCGAAAACACCATATATTTT. Encoded protein: CAWSVGGGENTIYF.